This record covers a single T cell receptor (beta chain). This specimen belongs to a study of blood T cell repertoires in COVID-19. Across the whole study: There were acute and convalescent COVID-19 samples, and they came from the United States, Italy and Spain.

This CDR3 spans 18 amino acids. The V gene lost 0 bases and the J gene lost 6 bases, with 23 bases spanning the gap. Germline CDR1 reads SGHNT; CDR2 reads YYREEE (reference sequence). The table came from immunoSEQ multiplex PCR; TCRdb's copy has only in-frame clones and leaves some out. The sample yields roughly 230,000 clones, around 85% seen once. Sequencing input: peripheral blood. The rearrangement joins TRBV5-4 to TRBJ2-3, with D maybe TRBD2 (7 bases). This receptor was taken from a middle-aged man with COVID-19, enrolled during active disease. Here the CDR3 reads CASSLAGAGARRHDTQYF. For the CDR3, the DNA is TGTGCCAGCAGCTTGGCCGGCGCGGGGGCACGTCGGCACGATACGCAGTATTTT.